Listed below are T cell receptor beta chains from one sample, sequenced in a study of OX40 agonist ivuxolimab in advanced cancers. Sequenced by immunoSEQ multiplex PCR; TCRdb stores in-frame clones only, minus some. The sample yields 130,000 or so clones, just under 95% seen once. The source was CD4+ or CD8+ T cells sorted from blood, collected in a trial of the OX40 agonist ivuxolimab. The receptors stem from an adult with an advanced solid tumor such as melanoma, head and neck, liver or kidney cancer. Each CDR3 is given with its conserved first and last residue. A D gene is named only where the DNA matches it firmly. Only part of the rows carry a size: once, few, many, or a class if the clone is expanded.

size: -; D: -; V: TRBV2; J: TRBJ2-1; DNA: TGTGCCAGCGGGGAACCCCTCGGGAGCTCCTACAATGAGCAGTTCTTC; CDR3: CASGEPLGSSYNEQFF
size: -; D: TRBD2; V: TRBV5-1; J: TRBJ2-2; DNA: TGCGCCAGCAGCCCCGTTGGGGGACTAGCCACCGGGGAGCTGTTTTTT; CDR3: CASSPVGGLATGELFF
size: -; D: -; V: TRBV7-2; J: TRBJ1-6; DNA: TGTGCCAGCAGCTTTTGGGATAAAGATTCACCCCTCCACTTT; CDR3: CASSFWDKDSPLHF
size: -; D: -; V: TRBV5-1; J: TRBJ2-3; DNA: TGCGCCAGCAGCTTACAAGGCCCGATGGGCGGCACAGATACGCAGTATTTT; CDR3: CASSLQGPMGGTDTQYF
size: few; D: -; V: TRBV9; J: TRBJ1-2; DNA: TGTGCCAGCAGCGGCGGGGGCGCCGGCTATGGCTACACCTTC; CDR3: CASSGGGAGYGYTF
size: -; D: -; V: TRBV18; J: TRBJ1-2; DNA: TGTGCCAGCTCGCCAGGGAGTAACTATGGCTACACCTTC; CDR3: CASSPGSNYGYTF
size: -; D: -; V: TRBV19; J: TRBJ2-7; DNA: TGTGCCAGTAGCCCCCCGACACCCCCCTACGAGCAGTACTTC; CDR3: CASSPPTPPYEQYF
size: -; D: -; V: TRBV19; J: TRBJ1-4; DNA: TGTGCCAGTAGATCCCCTAATGAAAAACTGTTTTTT; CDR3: CASRSPNEKLFF
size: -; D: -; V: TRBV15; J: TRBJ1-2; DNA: TGTGCCACCAGCCCGGACCGGGGCTATGGCTACACCTTC; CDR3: CATSPDRGYGYTF
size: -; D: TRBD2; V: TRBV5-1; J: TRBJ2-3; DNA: TGCGCCAGCAGCTTCCTTAGCGGGGCAGTCACAGATACGCAGTATTTT; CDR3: CASSFLSGAVTDTQYF
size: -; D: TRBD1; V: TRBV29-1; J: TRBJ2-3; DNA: TGCAGCGTTCAAGAGGTGATAGGGGGCCAGTATTTT; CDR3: CSVQEVIGGQYF
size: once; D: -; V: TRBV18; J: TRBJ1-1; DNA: TGTGCCAGCTCACCTGACACGAAGAACACTGAAGCTTTCTTT; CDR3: CASSPDTKNTEAFF
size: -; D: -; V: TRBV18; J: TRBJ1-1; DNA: TGTGCCAGCTCACCAGACCAGAACACTGAAGCTTTCTTT; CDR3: CASSPDQNTEAFF
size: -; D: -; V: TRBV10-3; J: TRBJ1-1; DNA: TGTGCCATCAGGGGACAACCAAACACTGAAGCTTTCTTT; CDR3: CAIRGQPNTEAFF
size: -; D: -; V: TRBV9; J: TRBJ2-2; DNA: TGTGCCAGCAGCGTAGTGAGGTCCACCGGGGAGCTGTTTTTT; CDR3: CASSVVRSTGELFF
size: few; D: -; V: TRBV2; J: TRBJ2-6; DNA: TGTGCCAGGGCCCCTAGGGGCAGGGTTTTCCGGGGGGCCAACGTCCTGACTTTC; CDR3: CARAPRGRVFRGANVLTF
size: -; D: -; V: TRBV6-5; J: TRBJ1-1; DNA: TGTGCCAGCAGTTACTTTAGGGACACTGAAGCTTTCTTT; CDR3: CASSYFRDTEAFF
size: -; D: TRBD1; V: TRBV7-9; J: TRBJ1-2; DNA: TGTGCCAGCAGCCCGACCGGGACAGGGGGCAACTATGGCTACACCTTC; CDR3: CASSPTGTGGNYGYTF
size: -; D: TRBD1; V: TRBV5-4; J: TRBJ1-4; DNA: TGTGCCAGCAGCGGAGGACAGGGAAAGCCAACTAATGAAAAACTGTTTTTT; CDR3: CASSGGQGKPTNEKLFF
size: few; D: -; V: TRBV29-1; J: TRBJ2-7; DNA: TGCAGCGTTGGGGACAATGCCCCCCGCGAGCAGTACTTC; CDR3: CSVGDNAPREQYF
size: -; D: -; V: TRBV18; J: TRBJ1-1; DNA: TGTGCCAGCTCACCCCCGGACAGAATGAACACTGAAGCTTTCTTT; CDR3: CASSPPDRMNTEAFF
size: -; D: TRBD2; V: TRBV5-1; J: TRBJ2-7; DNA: TGCGCCAGCAGCTTTGAGACTAGCGGATCCTACGAGCAGTACTTC; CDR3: CASSFETSGSYEQYF
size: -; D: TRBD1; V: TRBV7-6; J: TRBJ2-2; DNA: TGTGCCAGCAGCTTAACGGGACAGGGTATCGGGGAGCTGTTTTTT; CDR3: CASSLTGQGIGELFF
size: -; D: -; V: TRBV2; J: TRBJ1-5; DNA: TGTGCCAGCAGTGAAGGAGGCCGAGGTCAGCCCCAGCATTTT; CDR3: CASSEGGRGQPQHF
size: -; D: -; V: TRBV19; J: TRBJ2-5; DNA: TGTGCCAGTAGTATTGTAAAGGGTGGCGAGACCCAGTACTTC; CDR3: CASSIVKGGETQYF
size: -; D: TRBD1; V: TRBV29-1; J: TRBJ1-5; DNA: TGCAGCGCTTCTGGGGGACAGGGAGCGGATCAGCCCCAGCATTTT; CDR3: CSASGGQGADQPQHF
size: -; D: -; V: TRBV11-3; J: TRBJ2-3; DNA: TGTGCCAGCAGCCCCAGCGGGAGCACAGATACGCAGTATTTT; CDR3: CASSPSGSTDTQYF
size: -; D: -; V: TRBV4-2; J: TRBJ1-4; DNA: TGTGCCAGCAGCCAAGATTGGCTACAGGAGGGTAGGGAAAAACTGTTTTTT; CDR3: CASSQDWLQEGREKLFF
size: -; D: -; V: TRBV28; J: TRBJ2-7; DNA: TGTGCCAGTCAGAGGGCGGGGTTGTACGAGCAGTACTTC; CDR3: CASQRAGLYEQYF
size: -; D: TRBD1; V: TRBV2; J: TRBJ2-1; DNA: TGTGCCAGCAGTATCGTACAGGGGTTTGGTGAGCAGTTCTTC; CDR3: CASSIVQGFGEQFF
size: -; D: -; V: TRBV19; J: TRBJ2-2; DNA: TGTGCCAGTAGTCCCGGCTACGGGGAGCTGTTTTTT; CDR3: CASSPGYGELFF
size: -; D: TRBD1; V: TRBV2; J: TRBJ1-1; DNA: TGTGCCAGCAGTCCCCAGGGGGGACCGAACACTGAAGCTTTCTTT; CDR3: CASSPQGGPNTEAFF